The clone carrying this TCR beta chain showed up just a few times. The data are from a study of identical twins. TCRdb reprocessed the 5' RACE reads via MiXCR and lists one record per CDR3 protein. The sample includes under 1 million distinct CDR3 sequences, around an eighth of them seen just once. The germline V gene encodes CDR1 SGHVS and CDR2 FQNEAQ. V was trimmed by 5 bases and J by 2 bases, leaving 13 bases between them. This CDR3 has 14 amino acids. The sample also formed part of further work on yellow fever vaccine responses in identical twins.

The chain employs TRBV7-8 and TRBJ2-7, with D perhaps TRBD1 or TRBD2 (5 bases each). The sample comprised PBMCs. The origin of this receptor is a young woman in good health. The CDR3 sequence is CASSTAVGAYEQYF. The DNA of the CDR3 is TGTGCCAGCAGCACAGCGGTAGGGGCCTACGAGCAGTACTTC.